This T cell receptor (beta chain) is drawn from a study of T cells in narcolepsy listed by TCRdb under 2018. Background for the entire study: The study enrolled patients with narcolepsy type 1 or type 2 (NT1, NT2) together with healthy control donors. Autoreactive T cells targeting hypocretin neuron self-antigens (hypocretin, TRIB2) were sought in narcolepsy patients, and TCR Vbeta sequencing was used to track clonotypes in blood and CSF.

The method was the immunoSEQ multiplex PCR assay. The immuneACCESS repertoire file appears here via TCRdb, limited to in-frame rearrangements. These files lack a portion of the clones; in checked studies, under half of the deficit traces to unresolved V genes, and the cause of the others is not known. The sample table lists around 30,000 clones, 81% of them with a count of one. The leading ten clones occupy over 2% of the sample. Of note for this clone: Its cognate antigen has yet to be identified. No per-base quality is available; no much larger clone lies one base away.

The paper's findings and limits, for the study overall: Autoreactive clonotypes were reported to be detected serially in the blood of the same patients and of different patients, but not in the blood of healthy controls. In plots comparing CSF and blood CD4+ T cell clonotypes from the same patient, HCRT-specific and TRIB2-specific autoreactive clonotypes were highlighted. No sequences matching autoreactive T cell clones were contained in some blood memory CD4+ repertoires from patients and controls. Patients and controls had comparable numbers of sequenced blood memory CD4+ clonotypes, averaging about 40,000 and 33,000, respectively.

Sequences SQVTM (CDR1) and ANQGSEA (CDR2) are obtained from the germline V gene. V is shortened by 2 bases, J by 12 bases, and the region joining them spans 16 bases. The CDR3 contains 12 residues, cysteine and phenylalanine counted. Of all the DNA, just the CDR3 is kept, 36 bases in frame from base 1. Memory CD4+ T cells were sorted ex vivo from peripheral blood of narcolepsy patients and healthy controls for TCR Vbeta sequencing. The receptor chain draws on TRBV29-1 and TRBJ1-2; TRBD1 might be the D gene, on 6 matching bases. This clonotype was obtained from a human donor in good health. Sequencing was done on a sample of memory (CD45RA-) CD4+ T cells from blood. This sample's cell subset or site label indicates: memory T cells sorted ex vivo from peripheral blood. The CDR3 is CSVESRGEVNTF. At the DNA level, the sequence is TGCAGCGTTGAATCTAGGGGGGAGGTAAACACCTTC.